The 9 T cell receptor beta chains in this list originate from one sample, sequenced in a study of blood T cell repertoires in COVID-19. The assay was immunoSEQ multiplex PCR, and TCRdb's table has in-frame clones only and misses some. The sample yields about 170,000 clones, about 83% seen once. The source material was peripheral blood. These receptors all stem from a man between 18 and 29 years old with active or convalescent COVID-19.

As to this clone: Different DNA sequences within this sample yield the same CDR3. The chain joins TRBV5-1 to TRBJ2-6; D ambiguous. CDR3 length equals 15 residues. Trimming pared 0 bases from V and 0 bases from J, leaving 4 bases between. The germline gives CDR1 SGHRS, CDR2 YFSETQ. CDR3: CASSLAVSGANVLTF. The CDR3 bases are TGCGCCAGCAGCTTGGCCGTCTCTGGGGCCAACGTCCTGACTTTC.

The chain links TRBV7-9 to TRBJ1-1; no reliable D call. V lost 2 bases to trimming and J lost 1 base, with 8 bases between them. Germline assignment: CDR1 SEHNR and CDR2 FQNEAQ (reference sequence). The CDR3 loop spans 14 amino acids. The CDR3 here is CASSLNFENTEAFF. In DNA form, the CDR3 reads TGTGCCAGCAGCTTAAACTTTGAGAACACTGAAGCTTTCTTT.

This CDR3 is CASSSVVGGAPGANVLTF. Written as DNA, the CDR3 is TGTGCCAGCAGCTCGGTCGTAGGGGGCGCCCCTGGGGCCAACGTCCTGACTTTC. The genes are TRBV5-4 and TRBJ2-6; 7 bases align to TRBD1. From germline, CDR1 is SGHNT and CDR2 YYREEE (reference sequence). The V gene end was trimmed by 3 bases and the J gene end by 2 bases; junction bases not matched to a gene: 11. This CDR3 region has 18 residues.

The chain uses TRBV3-1 (or the pseudogene TRBV3-2) and TRBJ1-4, with 10 bases matching TRBD1. J was trimmed by 9 bases and V by 4 bases; bases with no gene match: 14. CDR3 length: 17 residues. Germline V gives CDR1 LGHDT, CDR2 YNNKEL (reference sequence). CDR3 region: CASSPGQGLEVVKKLFF. The DNA of the CDR3 is TGTGCCAGCAGCCCGGGACAGGGGTTGGAGGTGGTAAAAAAACTGTTTTTT.

The chain recombines TRBV28 with TRBJ1-3; D is ambiguous. CDR3 length: 14 amino acids. Trimming stripped 8 bases from V and 0 bases from J, with 11 bases between. In germline, CDR1 is MDHEN, CDR2 SYDVKM. The chain's CDR3 is CASGGLYSGNTIYF. CDR3 nucleotides: TGTGCCAGCGGAGGCTTATACTCTGGAAACACCATATATTTT. Supplemented by reference TRBV28 and TRBJ1-3, the full variable domain reads DVKVTQSSRYLVKRTGEKVFLECVQDMDHENMFWYRQDPGLGLRLIYFSYDVKMKEKGDIPEGYSVSREKKERFSLILESASTNQTSMYLCASGGLYSGNTIYFGEGSWLTVV.

About this clone: Germline is not matched at one junction end, which may reflect a read error. The rearrangement joins TRBV18 to TRBJ1-6, with TRBD1 matching 7 bases. This CDR3 region has 15 residues. Germline V CDR1 and CDR2: KGHSH, LQKENI. CDR3 coding DNA: TGTGCCAGCCACACCACGACACAGGGGAATTCCCCCCTCCACTTT. Amino acid sequence: CASHTTTQGNSPLHF.

This clone was seen a few times. This chain uses TRBV5-6 with TRBJ2-7, with 9 bases lining up with TRBD2. Per the germline V gene, CDR1 is SGHDT and CDR2 is YYEEEE. CDR3 length equals 13 residues. V was pared by 4 bases and J by 3 bases, with 2 bases of the junction left unmatched. CDR3 bases: TGTGCCAGCAGCATACTAGCGGGCTACGAGCAGTACTTC. Translating gives CASSILAGYEQYF.

This clone was seen a single time. This chain uses TRBV5-4 with TRBJ2-1, with D tentatively TRBD1 (5 bases). V gave up 0 bases and J gave up 7 bases, with 8 bases separating them. The V gene's germline CDR1 is SGHNT and CDR2 YYREEE (reference sequence). The CDR3 runs 13 residues. The CDR3 DNA sequence: TGTGCCAGCAGCTTGGGGGGCTGGAATGAGCAGTTCTTC. This gives the protein CASSLGGWNEQFF.

The chain uses TRBV6-5 and TRBJ1-5, with 10 bases fitting TRBD1. The CDR3 consists of 15 residues. The germline V gene has CDR1 MNHEY and CDR2 SVGAGI. V shed 4 bases, J shed 1 base, and the junction held 1 base outside the gene matches. CDR3 protein: CASSSDRGSNQPQHF. Written as DNA, the CDR3 is TGTGCCAGCAGTTCGGACAGGGGGAGCAATCAGCCCCAGCATTTT.